This T cell receptor beta chain emerged from a study of control samples from healthy donors and cancer patients. Assay: immunoSEQ multiplex PCR; the TCRdb copy retains only in-frame clones and omits some. The sample records some 97,000 clones, about 90% being singletons. The germline CDR1 and CDR2 sequences are MNHEY and SMNVEV (reference sequence). The CDR3 sequence is 14 residues long. Deletions cut 0 bases from V and 2 bases from J, with 7 bases between. Source material: blood. The chain joins TRBV27 to TRBJ1-2, with D uncertain. This TCR derives from a woman in her forties or fifties in good health. The CDR3 DNA reads TGTGCCAGCAGTTTATCAGGGAACAACTATGGCTACACCTTC. It codes for CASSLSGNNYGYTF.